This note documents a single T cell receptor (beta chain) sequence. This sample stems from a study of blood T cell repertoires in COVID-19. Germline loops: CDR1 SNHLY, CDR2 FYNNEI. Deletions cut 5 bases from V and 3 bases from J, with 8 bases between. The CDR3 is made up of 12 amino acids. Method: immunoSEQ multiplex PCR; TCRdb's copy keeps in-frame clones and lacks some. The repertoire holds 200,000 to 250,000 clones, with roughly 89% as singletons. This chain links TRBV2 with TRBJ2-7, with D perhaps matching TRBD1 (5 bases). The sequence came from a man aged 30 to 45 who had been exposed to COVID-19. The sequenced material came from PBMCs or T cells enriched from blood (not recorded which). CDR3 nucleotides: TGTGCCAGCAGTCTTGACAGCTACGAGCAGTACTTC. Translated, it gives CASSLDSYEQYF.